Listed below are T cell receptor beta chains from one sample, sequenced in a study of blood T cell repertoires in COVID-19. The method was immunoSEQ multiplex PCR; TCRdb's version includes in-frame clones alone and lacks a portion of them. Of roughly 300,000 clones detected, 91% appear once; the ten largest clones hold about 2.2%. Sequencing was carried out using peripheral blood. The receptors here all came from a woman between 25 and 40 years old with COVID-19, enrolled during active disease. The conserved cysteine and the conserved F or W are not part of the CDR3 here.

v_call cdr3_aa
TRBV19 ASTAETINDRFGTEAF
TRBV27 ASRTLAGVRNEQF
TRBV19 ASSGQGFQPQH
TRBV28 ASSITQGSGQPQH
TRBV2 ASRGQRNTEAF
TRBV7-9 ASSQLPPNEQF
TRBV9 ASSVLDIYSNQPQH
TRBV5-1 ASSLEGQTKFYEQY
TRBV11-2 ASSPGGDYPTDTQY
TRBV5-1 ASSLAGQGAAF
TRBV2 ARTEANYGYT
TRBV15 ATSRSTGYIEAF
TRBV4-1 ASSQAGGNSPLH
TRBV28 ASRTSGSEQY
TRBV18 ASSQGRIDQPQH
TRBV29-1 SGRQGQETQY
TRBV11-2 ASSLGLADNEQF
TRBV7-8 ASSELTSEAYNEQF
TRBV19 ASSIVQGGSYNEQF
TRBV7-2 ASSLLAGLSYEQY
TRBV12-3/TRBV12-4 ASSLGPGDTQY
TRBV2 ASSEARVHGYT
TRBV5-4 ASSLRTSGSGNEQF
TRBV5-1 ASSPQGSGELF
TRBV19 ASRTTDLMNTEAF
TRBV6-6 ASSGTGLAVTGELF
TRBV19 ASRIILRTGDYGYT
TRBV19 ASTPEVGLRNEQF
TRBV6-6 ASSIPGLAAEQF
TRBV19 ASSIAGVGTEAF
TRBV28 ASSNGLAGGYEQY
TRBV19 ASSMEPGGVYNEQF
TRBV5-4 ASSASGTSGSYEQY
TRBV19 ASSSGTGGFYGYT
TRBV19 ASSIHRGRQETQY
TRBV28 ASIPSVSLAGPEETQY
TRBV4-2 ASSSTGVNEKLF
TRBV5-5 ASSLAGSGYTGELF
TRBV2 ASSTTGGPQETQY
TRBV6-5 ASSLLRAGAGELF